Below, one T cell receptor beta chain is given with its context. Its specificity is not known. CDR1 and CDR2 (germline): SGHDN, FVKESK. Trimming removed 5 bases from V and 2 bases from J; junction bases left unmatched: 3. The CDR3 sequence is 13 residues long. Time point of the sample: cycle 4 day 1 (C4D1), after less than 7 weeks of nivolumab. Every patient was affected by relapse after autologous stem cell transplantation, while exposure to brentuximab vedotin was not uniform. This record belongs to a study of PD-1 blockade in classical Hodgkin lymphoma. Study-level findings and limits: Baseline diversity resembling that of newly diagnosed patients was seen in complete responders. CD4+ TCR diversity, unlike CD8+, rose significantly by C4D1. Relapsed/refractory patients reportedly had lower baseline diversity than newly diagnosed patients. The repertoire differences lack a defined cause, possibly disease activity or prior therapy.

Assay used: immunoSEQ multiplex PCR; TCRdb lists only in-frame clones, some missing. This table holds approximately 52,000 clones, around nine tenths found once. The input for sequencing was peripheral blood mononuclear cells (PBMCs), taken before the fourth cycle of nivolumab. This sequence was found in a human donor with classical Hodgkin lymphoma. V gene TRBV14 combines with J gene TRBJ2-7; 7 bases map to TRBD2. The CDR3 DNA reads TGTGCCAGCAGCGGGAGGGTCCCCTACGAGCAGTACTTC. Amino acid sequence: CASSGRVPYEQYF.